This section outlines one TCR beta chain sequence together with its context. This CDR3 region has 11 residues. Germline values: CDR1 SQVTM, CDR2 ANQGSEA. Trimming left V 6 bases short and J 5 bases short, with 11 bases between. The entry originates in a study of blood T cell repertoires in COVID-19. Clinical history reported by participants formed the basis on which cohorts were assigned. In the original processing: Estimates of nucleated cell counts were drawn from the amplification of reference gene primers. The protocol was immunoSEQ multiplex PCR, while the TCRdb copy is restricted to in-frame clones and leaves out a portion. V, J and clone size are taken as reported in that table, and D and trimming were inferred from the DNA itself. The sample contains 200,000 to 300,000 clones, about 89% of which appear only once.

The sample consisted of PBMCs or T cells enriched from blood (not recorded which). The clonotype originates from a woman aged 30 to 39 who had recovered from COVID-19. The chain is built from TRBV29-1 and TRBJ2-7; no definite D call. The CDR3 here is CSVGRRNEQYF. The CDR3, as DNA: TGCAGCGTAGGTAGGAGAAACGAGCAGTACTTC.